This TCR beta chain was sequenced for a study of shared clonotypes between healthy human individuals. V was pared by 3 bases and J by 7 bases, with 9 bases of the junction left unmatched. In germline, CDR1 is MDHEN, CDR2 SYDVKM. The CDR3 covers 14 residues. Profiled with immunoSEQ multiplex PCR; TCRdb holds only in-frame clones, not every one. Altogether around 2.5 million clones are present, 90% to 95% being singletons, with the ten largest covering around 0.37%. The TCR was taken from a man aged 18-30 years in good health. Some clones in this sample may be carry-over from other donors' samples. The sequencing sample was made of naive CD4+ T cells from PBMCs. Regarding subset: CD45RA+ positively selected. The chain is built from TRBV28 and TRBJ2-7; 7 positions agree with TRBD2. DNA of the CDR3: TGTGCCAGCAGTTTTGGGGGGGTACGGTTGGAGCAGTACTTC. Protein product: CASSFGGVRLEQYF.